This T cell receptor beta chain was found in a study of T cell responses to AZD1222 COVID-19 vaccine. Sequencing used immunoSEQ multiplex PCR; TCRdb keeps in-frame clones, though not all of them. The profile shows about 92,000 clones, roughly 88% of them singletons. The CDR3 length is 15 residues. Trimming removed 5 bases from V and 4 bases from J, with 15 bases in between. Germline CDR1 SGHTA, CDR2 FQGNSA. The material was peripheral blood, obtained on day 0 of AZD1222 vaccination. The chain joins TRBV7-2 to TRBJ1-5; D is unclear. The source of this sequence is an adult in good health. In DNA form, the CDR3 reads TGTGCCAGCAGCCCCCAAGGAAGCATTAATCAGCCCCAGCATTTT. It translates to CASSPQGSINQPQHF.